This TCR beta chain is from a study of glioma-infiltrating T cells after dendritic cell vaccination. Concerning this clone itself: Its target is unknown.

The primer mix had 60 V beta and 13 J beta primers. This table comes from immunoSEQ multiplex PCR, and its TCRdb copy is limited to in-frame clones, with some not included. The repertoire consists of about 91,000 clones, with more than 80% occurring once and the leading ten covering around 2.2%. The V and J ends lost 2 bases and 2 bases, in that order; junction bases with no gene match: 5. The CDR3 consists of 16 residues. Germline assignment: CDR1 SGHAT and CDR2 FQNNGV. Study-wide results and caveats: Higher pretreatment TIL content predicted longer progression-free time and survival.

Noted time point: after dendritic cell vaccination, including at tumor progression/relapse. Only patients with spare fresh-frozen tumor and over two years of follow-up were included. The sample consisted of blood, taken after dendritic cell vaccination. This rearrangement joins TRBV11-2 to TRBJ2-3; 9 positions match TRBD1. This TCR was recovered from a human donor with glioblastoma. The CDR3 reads CASSLTGTGPTDTQYF. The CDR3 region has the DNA TGTGCCAGCAGCTTAACAGGGACAGGGCCCACAGATACGCAGTATTTT.